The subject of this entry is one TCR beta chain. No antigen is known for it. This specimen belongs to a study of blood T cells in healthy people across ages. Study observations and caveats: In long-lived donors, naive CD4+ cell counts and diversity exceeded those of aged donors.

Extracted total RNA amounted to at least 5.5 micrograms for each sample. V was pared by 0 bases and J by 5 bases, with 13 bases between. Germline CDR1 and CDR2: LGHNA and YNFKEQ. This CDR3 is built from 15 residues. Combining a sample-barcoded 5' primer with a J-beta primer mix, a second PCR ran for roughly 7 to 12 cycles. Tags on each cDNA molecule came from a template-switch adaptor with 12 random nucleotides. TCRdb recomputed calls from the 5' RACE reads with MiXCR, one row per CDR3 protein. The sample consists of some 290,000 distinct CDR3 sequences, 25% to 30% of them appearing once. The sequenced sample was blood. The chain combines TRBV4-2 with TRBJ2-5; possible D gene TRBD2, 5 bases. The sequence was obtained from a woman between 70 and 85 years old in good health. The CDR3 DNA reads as TGTGCCAGCAGCCAAGAACCTAGCCACGGGGAGACCCAGTACTTC. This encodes CASSQEPSHGETQYF.